This T cell receptor (beta chain) was found in a study of T cells in Graves' hyperthyroidism and ophthalmopathy (dated by TCRdb to between 2017 and 2020). Notes on the research overall: Peripheral blood was sampled at the time of initial diagnosis, prior to any treatment. Following sampling, methimazole starting at 30 mg daily was given to hyperthyroidism patients, and high-dose intravenous methylprednisolone was given to ophthalmopathy patients. The 100 discovery patients were randomly divided into training and test sets at a 7:3 ratio. The study also compared thyroid tissue and blood T-cell repertoires from several Graves' hyperthyroidism patients. TCR V-J signatures able to tell the groups apart were searched for in a discovery cohort of around 95 patients, of whom more than 40 had Graves' ophthalmopathy and under 65 had stable Graves' hyperthyroidism. The paper describes TCR Vbeta CDR3 sequencing of some 130 peripheral blood samples, made up of roughly 40 ophthalmopathy patients, some 76 hyperthyroidism patients and about 17 progressor patients. Prospective prediction of ophthalmopathy was tested in an independent validation cohort of under 20 hyperthyroidism patients and 17 patients who later progressed to ophthalmopathy. Study-wide findings and limitations: In validation, progression to ophthalmopathy was predicted by the model with roughly 69% sensitivity and 72.22% specificity, a median of roughly six months before onset. A 13 V-J signature model separated ophthalmopathy from stable hyperthyroidism, with around 90% sensitivity and about 81% specificity in cross-validation and 80%/75% in testing. Most expanded thyroid clonotypes (frequency above 0.001) were also found in blood, which suggests that blood repertoires may mirror thyroid immune responses. No statistical method was used to fix the sample size in advance, and group allocation was not hidden from the investigators.

The CDR3 runs 14 amino acids, cysteine and phenylalanine included. The CDR3 DNA has 42 bases and is translated from base 1. Trimming removed 3 bases from V and 4 bases from J; the gene matches leave 6 bases unexplained. CDR1 SGHRS and CDR2 YFSETQ are derived from the germline V gene. The TCR beta CDR3 regions were amplified from the RNA transcripts. The TCR CDR3 was subjected to a first round of RT-PCR using the HTBI primer set and the Qiagen OneStep RT-PCR kit. Libraries were constructed in a second round of multiplex PCR, after which size selection and purification were carried out. Paired-end sequencing of the libraries was performed with 100 bp reads on an Illumina HiSeq2000. Per the source publication's procedure: SOAPnuke was used to process the raw data, throwing out any read that contained adapters or uncalled bases, had a mean Phred below 15, or lacked an exact constant-primer or identifier match. COPE v1.2.5 was used to merge the high-quality paired reads, and each unique nucleotide sequence was defined as a clonotype. MiTCR v1.1 was used to align the clonotypes against IMGT TRBV, TRBD and TRBJ reference segments. The analysis was restricted to V-J combinations with a frequency above 0.0001, which together covered around 99% of the repertoires. The TCS score was defined as the ratio of F50 (clonal expansion) to E x V (chaos), calculated using BLOSUM62-based TCRdist between CDR3 peptides within each V-J. Welch's t-statistics and random forest reduced roughly 540 V-J features to roughly 13, which were used in a naive Bayes classifier (R e1071). TCRdb passed the public sequencing reads through fastp at Q25 and MiXCR, retaining productive beta sequences. Rows are unified per CDR3 protein, each entry keeping the most common DNA and genes. TCRdb, not the original authors, processed these V and J calls. A total of 300,000 to 350,000 distinct CDR3 sequences appear in this sample, about 21% of them only once. Jointly, the top ten make up around half of the sample.

This clonotype appeared many times. No antigen is known for it. Per-nucleotide qualities are absent, and no much larger clonotype sits a single base away. A patient counted as having stable Graves' hyperthyroidism if no progression to ophthalmopathy occurred over 18 months of follow-up. Hyperthyroidism patients were newly diagnosed, had a disease duration of under 2 months, and were aged 18 to 65 years. The study excluded patients with uncontrolled infections, other autoimmune diseases, pregnancy or lactation. Diagnoses relied on clinical symptoms, serum thyroxine and TRAb, thyroid ultrasound and orbital computed tomography. PBMCs were isolated from about 9 ml of fresh peripheral blood by Ficoll-Paque density gradient centrifugation. Total RNA was extracted with Trizol reagent, and quality was checked on an Agilent 2100 Bioanalyzer.

The sequenced sample was blood. The source is a woman aged 45-65 years with Graves' hyperthyroidism. The sequence is built from TRBV5-1 and TRBJ1-1; 7 nucleotides in the junction match TRBD1. The CDR3 protein: CASSWGRQGTEAFF. At the DNA level, the sequence is TGCGCCAGCAGCTGGGGGAGACAGGGCACTGAAGCTTTCTTT.